The entry that follows covers one TCR beta chain sequence. The method was immunoSEQ multiplex PCR; TCRdb's version includes in-frame clones alone and lacks a portion of them. The sample includes 100,000 to 150,000 clones, about 83% of them seen just once. This record comes from a study of cytomegalovirus exposure and HLA in healthy donors. This CDR3 has 15 residues. After removal of 5 bases from V and 10 bases from J, the junction contained 8 bases not matched to a gene. Germline loops: CDR1 LNHDA, CDR2 SQIVND (reference sequence). This sequence originates from a man in his late teens or twenties in good health and CMV-seronegative. Material for sequencing was PBMCs. The J gene is TRBJ2-1, the V gene TRBV19, with TRBD2 identical over 13 bases. CDR3 DNA sequence: TGTGCCAGTAGTGAAGGACTAGCGGGAGCTTGGGAGCAGTTCTTC. It specifies CASSEGLAGAWEQFF.